The entry that follows covers one TCR beta chain sequence. As yet, its antigen is unknown. These data originate in a study of chemoradiotherapy in HPV16-positive cancers. Study-wide results and limits: Candidate HPV-specific clones and E7-related TCR motifs grew in tumor during treatment. For HPV16-positive patients, expanding HPV-responsive T cells associated with longer recurrence-free survival. HPV-specific T cells were functionally defined from only a couple of HPV16-positive patients.

The method was immunoSEQ multiplex PCR; TCRdb's version includes in-frame clones alone and lacks a portion of them. This table holds approximately 30,000 clones, over 85% found once. The V gene lost 5 bases and the J gene lost 7 bases, with 15 bases spanning the gap. Germline V lookup: CDR1 SGHTA, CDR2 FQGNSA. This CDR3 is 13 amino acids long. Sample: blood, taken from a patient who underwent chemoradiotherapy. The V call is TRBV7-2, the J call TRBJ2-7; D ambiguous. The sequence was collected from a human donor with HPV-associated anogenital cancer. The CDR3 is CASSPDVDGEQYF. For the CDR3, the DNA is TGTGCCAGCAGCCCAGATGTCGACGGAGAGCAGTACTTC.